This T cell receptor beta chain stems from a study of T cell changes during pregnancy in multiple sclerosis (dated by TCRdb to about 2019). At the level of the whole study: The study examined how the T cell repertoire changed over the course of pregnancy in women with multiple sclerosis.

The protocol used for the library was the immunoSEQ multiplex PCR assay. TCRdb mirrors the immuneACCESS table, restricted to in-frame sequences. Some clones are absent from its copies; in checked studies, under half trace to an unresolved V gene, and the reason for the others is unknown. The sample includes 60,000 to 80,000 clones, with 75% to 90% observed a single time. The top ten clonotypes cover about 3.5% of the sample. Comment on this clone: Its antigen remains unidentified. Base qualities are not at hand, and no much larger clone is one base apart.

The CDR3 covers 13 residues, taking in both the cysteine and the phenylalanine. The sequence is cut down to CDR3 DNA, 39 bases in frame from base 1. As encoded in the germline V gene (reference sequence), CDR1 is SEHNR while CDR2 is FQNEAQ. The V end loses 3 bases and the J end loses 5 bases, and a stretch of 10 bases separates them. This chain joins TRBV7-9 to TRBJ1-2, with the D gene call left open. The TCR originated in a female donor with multiple sclerosis, enrolled in a pregnancy study. The sample consisted of peripheral blood, taken before pregnancy. The sequenced DNA: TGTGCCAGCAGCTTCGGCGGGATATATGGCTACACCTTC. Its translation reads: CASSFGGIYGYTF.